This T cell receptor (beta chain) was obtained from a study of T-cell reconstitution after alpha-beta-depleted transplantation in children. Germline loops: CDR1 SGHAT, CDR2 FQDESV (reference sequence). The CDR3 has 13 amino acids. V was trimmed by 2 bases and J by 3 bases, leaving 6 bases between them. TCRbeta library construction was performed incorporating unique molecular identifiers. In TCRdb, the PCR reads were re-called with MiXCR into one record per CDR3 protein. This repertoire shows hundreds of thousands of distinct CDR3 sequences, roughly 15% found once; its top ten account for just under 5%. This clonotype was recorded at least ten times.

The chain carries TRBV11-1 and TRBJ2-3; D is undetermined. The sequence came from a male patient under 18 who had a stem cell transplant for acute lymphoblastic leukemia, so the T cells may come from the graft donor. The source was PBMCs, mostly from graft donor cells, collected 360 days after TCRalphabeta/CD19-depleted stem cell transplant. CDR3 DNA: TGTGCCAGCAGCTTATACAAGACAGATACGCAGTATTTT. This codes for CASSLYKTDTQYF.